These 29 T cell receptor beta chains share one sample of origin, sequenced in a study of PD-L1 blockade in urothelial cancer. Time point meaning: pretreatment peripheral blood. Sequencing used immunoSEQ multiplex PCR; TCRdb keeps in-frame clones, though not all of them. The sample includes about 86,000 clones, more than 70% of them seen just once. Sample: PBMCs, taken around atezolizumab (anti-PD-L1) treatment. All receptors derive from a man in his 60s with urothelial cancer.

The J gene is TRBJ2-3, the V gene TRBV9; 12 nucleotides match TRBD2. J lost 7 bases, V lost 0 bases, and 3 bases had no gene match. Germline CDR1 SGDLS, CDR2 YYNGEE. The length of the CDR3 is 15 residues. CDR3 DNA: TGTGCCAGCAGCGTAGGACTAGCGGGAGTATATACGCAGTATTTT. It is translated as CASSVGLAGVYTQYF.

This clone was observed once. The V call is TRBV7-9, the J call TRBJ2-7, with 7 bases identical to TRBD1. The CDR3 extends over 15 amino acids. V gave up 3 bases and J gave up 1 base; unmatched junction bases: 6. Germline V lookup: CDR1 SEHNR, CDR2 FQNEAQ (reference sequence). In nucleotides, the CDR3 is TGTGCCAGCAGCTTCTTTAGGGACAGTTCCTACGAGCAGTACTTC. This translates into CASSFFRDSSYEQYF.

CDR3 region: CASSIRGSSYNSPLHF. Written as DNA, the CDR3 is TGTGCCAGTAGTATAAGGGGGAGCTCCTATAATTCACCCCTCCACTTT. The rearrangement uses TRBV19 and TRBJ1-6; D possibly corresponds to TRBD1 (6 bases). Trimming cost V 2 bases and J 0 bases, with 8 bases left between them. Germline V lookup: CDR1 LNHDA, CDR2 SQIVND (reference sequence). The CDR3 extends over 16 amino acids.

The chain links TRBV4-3 to TRBJ2-7; TRBD1 matches at 7 bases. The germline gives CDR1 LGHNA, CDR2 YSLEER. V gave up 6 bases and J gave up 3 bases; unmatched junction bases: 11. This CDR3 has 15 amino acids. The CDR3 DNA sequence: TGCGCCAGCAGAGGACAGGTGGGTCTTAACTACGAGCAGTACTTC. Amino acid sequence: CASRGQVGLNYEQYF.

This rearrangement joins TRBV29-1 to TRBJ1-4; no definite D call. The germline V and J ends were trimmed by 4 bases and 3 bases, with 9 bases remaining between them. The CDR3 loop spans 13 amino acids. Germline lookup yields CDR1 SQVTM and CDR2 ANQGSEA. CDR3 DNA sequence: TGCAGCGTTGCAGACGGTCCTAATGAAAAACTGTTTTTT. It yields the protein CSVADGPNEKLFF.

With respect to this clone: One end of the junction varies from germline; a read error may be responsible. The rearrangement uses TRBV5-1 and TRBJ1-1; D remains ambiguous. The CDR3 is made up of 14 amino acids. Germline V gene lookup returns CDR1 SGHRS and CDR2 YFSETQ. Written as DNA, the CDR3 is TGCGCCAGCAGCTTGGAGTGGGCGTCCACTCAAGCTTTCTTT. Translated: CASSLEWASTQAFF.

This clone was seen once. This chain joins TRBV14 and TRBJ2-1; D is perhaps TRBD1 (5 bases). CDR3 length equals 14 residues. V was cut by 2 bases and J by 6 bases, with 11 bases left in between. From germline, CDR1 is SGHDN and CDR2 FVKESK. Here the CDR3 DNA reads TGTGCCAGCAGCCAATCAAAAGGGGTCAATGAGCAGTTCTTC. Encoded protein: CASSQSKGVNEQFF.

The chain is built from TRBV9 and TRBJ1-1, with D uncertain. V dropped 3 bases and J dropped 1 base, with 10 bases sitting between them. Germline assignment: CDR1 SGDLS and CDR2 YYNGEE. The CDR3 sequence is 14 residues long. CDR3 residues: CASSEQQWNTEAFF. CDR3 DNA: TGTGCCAGCAGCGAGCAACAGTGGAACACTGAAGCTTTCTTT.

The V and J genes are TRBV11-3 and TRBJ2-2; TRBD2 might be the D (5 bases). Per germline, CDR1 SGHNT and CDR2 YENEEA. The CDR3 consists of 17 residues. V was cut by 1 base and J by 0 bases, with 12 bases left in between. For the CDR3, the DNA is TGTGCCAGCAGCTTAGGGAGGCTGGCGACGAACACCGGGGAGCTGTTTTTT. This sequence encodes CASSLGRLATNTGELFF.

This clone was found once. This sequence joins TRBV7-2 and TRBJ1-2; 8 nucleotides agree with TRBD1. CDR1 is SGHTA and CDR2 is FQGNSA in the germline V gene. V shed 1 base, J shed 6 bases, and the junction held 10 bases outside the gene matches. CDR3 length: 16 residues. The CDR3 loop reads CASSLDAGQGVHGYTF. Written as DNA, the CDR3 is TGTGCCAGCAGCTTAGACGCTGGACAGGGTGTGCATGGCTACACCTTC. Complete variable domain (other parts from reference TRBV7-2 and TRBJ1-2): GAGVSQSPSNKVTEKGKDVELRCDPISGHTALYWYRQSLGQGLEFLIYFQGNSAPDKSGLPSDRFSAERTGGSVSTLTIQRTQQEDSAVYLCASSLDAGQGVHGYTFGSGTRLTVV.

This chain links TRBV12-5 with TRBJ1-1, with D possibly TRBD1 on 5 matching bases. CDR1 is LGHNT and CDR2 is FRNRAP in the germline V gene. This CDR3 comprises 11 residues. Trimming stripped 6 bases from V and 10 bases from J, with 12 bases between. CDR3 sequence reads: CASGWVGGAFF. Written as DNA, the CDR3 is TGTGCTAGTGGCTGGGTGGGGGGAGCTTTCTTT.

V is TRBV4-1 and J is TRBJ1-2; D uncertain. CDR1 and CDR2 (germline): MGHRA, YSYEKL. The V end was cut by 3 bases, the J end by 8 bases, with 10 bases between. The CDR3 runs to 12 residues. The CDR3 here is CASSHGDLGYTF. In nucleotides, the CDR3 is TGCGCCAGCAGCCACGGAGATCTGGGCTACACCTTC.

The V and J genes are TRBV5-1 and TRBJ2-4, with 7 bases fitting TRBD1. There are 14 residues in the CDR3. The trim removed 4 bases at V and 3 bases at J, leaving 4 bases unmatched. Looked up from germline, CDR1 is SGHRS and CDR2 is YFSETQ. Here the CDR3 DNA reads TGCGCCAGCAGCAGGGGGCTCGACAAAAACATTCAGTACTTC. Translating gives CASSRGLDKNIQYF.

This sequence joins TRBV19 and TRBJ2-1; D is ambiguous. CDR1 LNHDA and CDR2 SQIVND come from the germline V gene (reference sequence). The CDR3 length is 13 residues. V lost 1 base to trimming and J lost 11 bases, with 12 bases between them. The DNA of the CDR3 is TGTGCCAGTAGTATAGCCGCCGGTTATAAGCAGTTCTTC. Translation: CASSIAAGYKQFF.

The CDR3 DNA follows: TGCGCCAGCAGCTTGGCCGCAGGGGACTACAATGAGCAGTTCTTC. This gives the protein CASSLAAGDYNEQFF. V usage is TRBV5-1 and J usage is TRBJ2-1, with D perhaps TRBD1 (6 bases). There are 15 residues in the CDR3. With 0 bases removed from V and 3 bases from J, the gap between germline ends came to 10 bases. Germline values: CDR1 SGHRS, CDR2 YFSETQ. The whole variable domain, filled in from reference TRBV5-1 and TRBJ2-1, reads KAGVTQTPRYLIKTRGQQVTLSCSPISGHRSVSWYQQTPGQGLQFLFEYFSETQRNKGNFPGRFSGRQFSNSRSEMNVSTLELGDSALYLCASSLAAGDYNEQFFGPGTRLTVL.

The chain couples TRBV5-5 to TRBJ2-5, with D perhaps matching TRBD2 (6 bases). The J call may be mistaken, given a closer DNA end match to TRBJ2-7. The germline CDR1 and CDR2 sequences are SGHKS and YYEKEE (reference sequence). This CDR3 region has 16 residues. CDR3 region: CASSLGSGGASYEQYF. The CDR3 coding sequence is TGTGCCAGCAGCTTGGGGAGCGGCGGGGCAAGCTACGAGCAGTACTTC.

This clone was picked up a small number of times. V is TRBV2 and J is TRBJ1-2; TRBD1 matches at 11 bases. The V gene end was trimmed by 10 bases and the J gene end by 8 bases; junction bases not matched to a gene: 9. Germline CDR1 SNHLY, CDR2 FYNNEI. This CDR3 is 13 amino acids long. The CDR3 DNA is TGTGCCAACGACCGGGACAGGGGGGCCGGCTACACCTTC. It yields the protein CANDRDRGAGYTF.

The chain uses TRBV9 and TRBJ2-7; 10 bases match TRBD1. The germline V gene has CDR1 SGDLS and CDR2 YYNGEE. The CDR3 is 15 residues long. The trim removed 0 bases at V and 4 bases at J, leaving 4 bases unmatched. The CDR3 spells CASSVAPGQGYEQYF. The DNA for the CDR3 is TGTGCCAGCAGCGTAGCACCGGGACAGGGGTACGAGCAGTACTTC.

The chain carries TRBV13 and TRBJ2-1, with 11 bases fitting TRBD2. Losses at the gene ends were 3 bases for V and 2 bases for J; bases not matched to a gene: 3. The germline CDR1 and CDR2 sequences are PRHDT and FYEKMQ (reference sequence). CDR3 length equals 16 residues. This CDR3 reads CASSLASGGPYNEQFF. CDR3 in DNA: TGTGCCAGCAGCTTGGCTAGCGGGGGGCCCTACAATGAGCAGTTCTTC.

This chain joins TRBV7-3 and TRBJ2-1; possible D gene TRBD2, 7 bases. Germline CDR1 reads SGHTA; CDR2 reads FQGTGA. V was trimmed by 3 bases and J by 9 bases, leaving 12 bases between them. This CDR3 is 13 amino acids long. The CDR3 coding sequence is TGTGCCAGCAGCTTCGGGGGGCGGAGTGAGCAGTTCTTC. Residues: CASSFGGRSEQFF.

This clone has only a few counts. The gene calls are TRBV27 and TRBJ1-5; D ambiguous. V lost 3 bases and J 2 bases, leaving 5 bases between the germline ends. The CDR3 extends over 13 amino acids. Germline loops: CDR1 MNHEY, CDR2 SMNVEV (reference sequence). The CDR3 spells CASSFSGNQPQHF. Here the CDR3 DNA reads TGTGCCAGCAGTTTTTCGGGCAATCAGCCCCAGCATTTT.

V is TRBV9 and J is TRBJ2-1, with TRBD2 identical over 10 bases. V trimming: 2 bases; J trimming: 3 bases; junction bases outside the gene matches: 5. Germline CDR1 and CDR2: SGDLS and YYNGEE. There are 16 residues in the CDR3. CDR3: CASSVFKRGGYNEQFF. CDR3 DNA sequence: TGTGCCAGCAGCGTGTTCAAGCGGGGGGGCTACAATGAGCAGTTCTTC.

The gene calls are TRBV28 and TRBJ1-5; 7 nucleotides match TRBD1. The CDR3 extends over 15 amino acids. Germline V lookup: CDR1 MDHEN, CDR2 SYDVKM. Trimming at V came to 7 bases and at J to 3 bases, leaving 9 bases not matched to a gene. In DNA, the CDR3 is TGTGCCAGCATCATCTCTCAGGGGGACAATCAGCCCCAGCATTTT. This codes for CASIISQGDNQPQHF.

The V gene is TRBV6-5, the J gene TRBJ1-2; possibly TRBD1 for D (6 bases). Trimming cost V 5 bases and J 2 bases, with 9 bases left between them. Germline CDR1 and CDR2: MNHEY and SVGAGI. The CDR3 sequence is 13 residues long. The CDR3 sequence: CASSERGNYGYTF. As DNA, the CDR3 is TGTGCCAGCAGTGAGAGGGGGAACTATGGCTACACCTTC.

CDR3 in DNA: TGCGCCAGCAGCTGGACAGGGGGCAGTCAGCCCCAGCATTTT. It specifies CASSWTGGSQPQHF. This rearrangement joins TRBV5-1 to TRBJ1-5; 11 bases match TRBD1. The germline CDR1 and CDR2 sequences are SGHRS and YFSETQ. CDR3 length equals 14 residues. Unmatched junction bases numbered 2, after V lost 3 bases and J lost 6 bases.

The DNA of the CDR3 is TGTGCCAGCAGTCCCCAGGGCCCTTTCGCCGGGGAGCTGTTTTTT. Its translation: CASSPQGPFAGELFF. The chain carries TRBV2 and TRBJ2-2; D might be TRBD1 (5 bases). This CDR3 spans 15 amino acids. Germline V gives CDR1 SNHLY, CDR2 FYNNEI. Trimming took off 5 bases at V and 6 bases at J, with 16 bases between the two ends.

The chain is built from TRBV6-7 and TRBJ1-5; 7 bases map to TRBD1. TRBV6-7 qualifies as an ORF whose function is uncertain. J was trimmed by 3 bases and V by 2 bases; bases with no gene match: 13. The CDR3 is 18 amino acids. The CDR3 DNA sequence: TGTGCCAGCAGTTACCCCGACAGGGTTTCAGCCTACAATCAGCCCCAGCATTTT. It encodes CASSYPDRVSAYNQPQHF.

The rearrangement uses TRBV6-1 and TRBJ2-2; no definite D call. The CDR3 has 14 residues. Trimming removed 5 bases at V and 7 bases at J, with 14 bases between. Germline V gives CDR1 MNHNS, CDR2 SASEGT. CDR3 loop: CASSPSEAIGELFF. CDR3 nucleotides: TGTGCCAGCAGTCCGTCCGAGGCGATCGGGGAGCTGTTTTTT.

The genes are TRBV9 and TRBJ2-7; TRBD2 matches 10 bases. The CDR3 loop spans 15 amino acids. V lost 4 bases, J lost 2 bases, and 6 bases stayed unmatched. CDR1 and CDR2 (germline): SGDLS, YYNGEE. In nucleotides, the CDR3 is TGTGCCAGCAGCCCTCGGACTAGCGGAGCCTACGAGCAGTACTTC. Amino acids: CASSPRTSGAYEQYF.